This record concerns one T cell receptor (beta chain) sequence. In the original workflow: Estimation of nucleated cell counts relied on the amplification of reference gene primers. The method was immunoSEQ multiplex PCR; TCRdb's version includes in-frame clones alone and lacks a portion of them. V, J and clone size were drawn from that table, and D and trimming were deduced from the DNA. The sample holds about 190,000 clones; approximately 79% are singletons and the top ten take around 12%. The sample comes from a study of blood T cell repertoires in COVID-19. For the study at large: There were acute and convalescent COVID-19 samples, and they came from the United States, Italy and Spain. T cells, B-cell-depleted T cells, or PBMCs provided the cDNA or gDNA that served as material.

Looked up from germline, CDR1 is MDHEN and CDR2 is SYDVKM. J lost 8 bases, V lost 8 bases, and 5 bases had no gene match. This CDR3 is built from 13 residues. The sequence came from a woman aged 45 to 65 with acute or convalescent COVID-19. Sequenced input: peripheral blood. V gene TRBV28 combines with J gene TRBJ1-6, with 8 bases identical to TRBD1. In DNA, the CDR3 is TGTGCCAGCCGGACAGGGCCATATTCACCCCTCCACTTT. As protein: CASRTGPYSPLHF.